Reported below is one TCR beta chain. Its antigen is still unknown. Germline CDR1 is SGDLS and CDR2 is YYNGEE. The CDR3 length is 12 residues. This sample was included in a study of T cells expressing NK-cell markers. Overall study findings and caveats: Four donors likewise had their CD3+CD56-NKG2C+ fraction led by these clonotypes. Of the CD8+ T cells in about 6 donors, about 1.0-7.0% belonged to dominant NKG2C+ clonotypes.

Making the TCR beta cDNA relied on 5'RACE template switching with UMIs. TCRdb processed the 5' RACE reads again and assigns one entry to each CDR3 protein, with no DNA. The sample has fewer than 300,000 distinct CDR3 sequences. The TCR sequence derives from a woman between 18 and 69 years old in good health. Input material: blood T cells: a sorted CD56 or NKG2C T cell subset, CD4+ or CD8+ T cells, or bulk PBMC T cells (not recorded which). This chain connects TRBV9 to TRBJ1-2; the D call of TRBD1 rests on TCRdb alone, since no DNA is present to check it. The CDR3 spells CASSGGLYGYTF.